The entry below describes one TCR beta chain. Time point: pretreatment peripheral blood. Patient disease was locally advanced or metastatic urothelial carcinoma. The data were produced by immunoSEQ multiplex PCR, yet TCRdb's version contains in-frame clones alone and is incomplete. The data hold around 71,000 clones, with around 85% observed a single time. The data derive from a study of PD-L1 blockade in urothelial cancer. Study information: The study started patients on atezolizumab in the mid-2010s, giving 1,200 mg intravenously every 3 weeks. Before enrollment, 0 to 3 chemotherapy regimens had been given to patients.

The CDR3 loop spans 14 amino acids. Deletions cut 1 base from V and 5 bases from J, with 14 bases between. Germline V gene sequence: CDR1 GTSNPN, CDR2 SVGIG (reference sequence). The source of this sequence is a man aged 40-55 years with urothelial cancer. This chain joins TRBV30 and TRBJ2-5; weak D call: TRBD2 (6 bases). Sequenced material: PBMCs, taken around atezolizumab (anti-PD-L1) treatment. DNA for the CDR3: TGTGCCTGGAGTGGGAGGGGAGTACGGGAGACCCAGTACTTC. Its translation is CAWSGRGVRETQYF.